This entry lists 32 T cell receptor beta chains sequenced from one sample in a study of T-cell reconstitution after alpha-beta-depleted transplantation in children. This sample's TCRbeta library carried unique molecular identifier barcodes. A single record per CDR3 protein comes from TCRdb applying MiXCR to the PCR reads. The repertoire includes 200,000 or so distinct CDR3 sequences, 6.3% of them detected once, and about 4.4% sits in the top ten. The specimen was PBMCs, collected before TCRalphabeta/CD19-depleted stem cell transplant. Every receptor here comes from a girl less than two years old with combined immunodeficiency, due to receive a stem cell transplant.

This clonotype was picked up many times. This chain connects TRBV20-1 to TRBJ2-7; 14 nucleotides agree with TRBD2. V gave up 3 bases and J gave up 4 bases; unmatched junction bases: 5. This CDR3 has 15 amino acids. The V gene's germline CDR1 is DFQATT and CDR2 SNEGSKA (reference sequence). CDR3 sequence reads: CSARTSGGAVYEQYF. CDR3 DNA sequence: TGCAGTGCTAGGACTAGCGGGGGGGCCGTATACGAGCAGTACTTC.

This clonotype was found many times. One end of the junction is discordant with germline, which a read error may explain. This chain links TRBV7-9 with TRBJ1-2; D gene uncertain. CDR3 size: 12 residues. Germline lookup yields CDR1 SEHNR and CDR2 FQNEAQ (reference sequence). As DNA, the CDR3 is TGTGCCAGCAGCTTCTTGTTACGGGATCGGTCTTTC. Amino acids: CASSFLLRDRSF.

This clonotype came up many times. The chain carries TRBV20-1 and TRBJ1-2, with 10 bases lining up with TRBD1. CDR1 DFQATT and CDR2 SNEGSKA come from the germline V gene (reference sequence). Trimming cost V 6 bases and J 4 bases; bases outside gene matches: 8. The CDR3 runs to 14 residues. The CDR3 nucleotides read TGCAGTGCCATCCGGGACAGGGGCCCCTATGGCTACACCTTC. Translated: CSAIRDRGPYGYTF.

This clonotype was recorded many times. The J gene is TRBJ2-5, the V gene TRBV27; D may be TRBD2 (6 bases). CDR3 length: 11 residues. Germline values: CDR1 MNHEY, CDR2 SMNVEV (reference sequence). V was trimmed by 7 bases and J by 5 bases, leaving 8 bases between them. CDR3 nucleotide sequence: TGTGCCAGCATGGGAGGTGAGACCCAGTACTTC. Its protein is CASMGGETQYF.

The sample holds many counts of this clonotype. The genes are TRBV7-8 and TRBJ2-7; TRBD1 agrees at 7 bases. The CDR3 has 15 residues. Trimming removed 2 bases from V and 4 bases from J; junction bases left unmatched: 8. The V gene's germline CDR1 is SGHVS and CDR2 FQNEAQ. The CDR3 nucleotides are TGTGCCAGCAGCTTACGGGACAGAGGGGTATACGAGCAGTACTTC. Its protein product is CASSLRDRGVYEQYF.

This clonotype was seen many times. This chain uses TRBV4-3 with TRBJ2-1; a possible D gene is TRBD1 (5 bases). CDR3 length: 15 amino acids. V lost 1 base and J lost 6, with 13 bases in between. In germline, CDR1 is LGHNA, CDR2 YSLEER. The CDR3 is CASSQADRNSNEQFF. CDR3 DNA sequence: TGCGCCAGCAGCCAAGCTGACAGAAACTCCAATGAGCAGTTCTTC.

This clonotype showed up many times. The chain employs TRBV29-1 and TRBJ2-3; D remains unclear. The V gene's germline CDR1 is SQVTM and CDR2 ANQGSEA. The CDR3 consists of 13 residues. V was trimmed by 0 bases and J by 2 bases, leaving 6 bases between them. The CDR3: CSVEDSLTDTQYF. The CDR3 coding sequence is TGCAGCGTTGAAGACAGTCTCACAGATACGCAGTATTTT.

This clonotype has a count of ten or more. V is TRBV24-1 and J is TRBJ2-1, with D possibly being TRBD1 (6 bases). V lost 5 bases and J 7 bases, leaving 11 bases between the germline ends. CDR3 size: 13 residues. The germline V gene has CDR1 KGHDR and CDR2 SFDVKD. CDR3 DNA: TGTGCCACCAGTGCCTCACAGGGAAATGAGCAGTTCTTC. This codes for CATSASQGNEQFF.

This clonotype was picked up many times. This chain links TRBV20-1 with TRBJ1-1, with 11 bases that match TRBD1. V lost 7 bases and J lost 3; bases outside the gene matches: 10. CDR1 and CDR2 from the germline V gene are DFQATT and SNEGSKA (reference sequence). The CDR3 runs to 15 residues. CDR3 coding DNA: TGCAGTGTAGGACAGGGGGCTTGGGGGGACACTGAAGCTTTCTTT. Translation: CSVGQGAWGDTEAFF.

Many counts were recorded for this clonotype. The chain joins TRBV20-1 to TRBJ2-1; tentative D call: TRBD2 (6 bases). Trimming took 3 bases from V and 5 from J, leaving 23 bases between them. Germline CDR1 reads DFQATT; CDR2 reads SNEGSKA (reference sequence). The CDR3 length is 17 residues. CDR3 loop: CSARAAVTSSTNNEQFF. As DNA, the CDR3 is TGCAGTGCTAGGGCAGCGGTAACTAGCTCGACTAACAATGAGCAGTTCTTC.

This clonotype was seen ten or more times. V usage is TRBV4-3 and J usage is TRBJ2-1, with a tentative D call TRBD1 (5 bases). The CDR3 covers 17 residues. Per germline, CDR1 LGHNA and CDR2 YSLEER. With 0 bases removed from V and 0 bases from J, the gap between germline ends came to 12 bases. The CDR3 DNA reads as TGCGCCAGCAGCCAAGACAGGGCTAGGAGCTCCTACAATGAGCAGTTCTTC. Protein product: CASSQDRARSSYNEQFF.

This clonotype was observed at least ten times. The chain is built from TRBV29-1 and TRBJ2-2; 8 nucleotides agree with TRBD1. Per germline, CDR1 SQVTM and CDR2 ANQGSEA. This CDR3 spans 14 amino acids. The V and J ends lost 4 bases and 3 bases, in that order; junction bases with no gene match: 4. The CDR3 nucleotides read TGCAGCGTTGCAGGACAGGGCGACACCGGGGAGCTGTTTTTT. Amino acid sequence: CSVAGQGDTGELFF.

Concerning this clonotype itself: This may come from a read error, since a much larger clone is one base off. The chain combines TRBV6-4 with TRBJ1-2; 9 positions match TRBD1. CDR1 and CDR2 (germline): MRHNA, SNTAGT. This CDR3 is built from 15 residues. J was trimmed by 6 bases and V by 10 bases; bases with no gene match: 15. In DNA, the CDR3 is TGTGCCATCAGGCCGCCGGGACAGGGTAATCATGGCTACACCTTC. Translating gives CAIRPPGQGNHGYTF.

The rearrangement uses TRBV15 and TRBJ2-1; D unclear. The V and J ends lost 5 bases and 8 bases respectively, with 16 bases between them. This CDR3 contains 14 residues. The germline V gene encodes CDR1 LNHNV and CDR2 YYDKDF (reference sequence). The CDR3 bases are TGTGCCACCAGCTCCCGATCCCCAGGCGATGAGCAGTTCTTC. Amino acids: CATSSRSPGDEQFF.

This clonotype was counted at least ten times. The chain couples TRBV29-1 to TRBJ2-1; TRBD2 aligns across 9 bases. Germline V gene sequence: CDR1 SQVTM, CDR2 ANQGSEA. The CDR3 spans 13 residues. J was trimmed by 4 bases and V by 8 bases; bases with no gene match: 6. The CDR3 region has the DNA TGCAGCATCCCTAGCGGGGTTTACAATGAGCAGTTCTTC. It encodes CSIPSGVYNEQFF.

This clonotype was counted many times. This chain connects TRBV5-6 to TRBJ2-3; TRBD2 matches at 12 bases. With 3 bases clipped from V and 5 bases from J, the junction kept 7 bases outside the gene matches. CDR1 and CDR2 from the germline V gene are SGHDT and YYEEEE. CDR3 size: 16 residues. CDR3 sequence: CASSSPSGGAGDTQYF. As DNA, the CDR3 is TGTGCCAGCAGCTCCCCTAGCGGGGGGGCGGGAGATACGCAGTATTTT.

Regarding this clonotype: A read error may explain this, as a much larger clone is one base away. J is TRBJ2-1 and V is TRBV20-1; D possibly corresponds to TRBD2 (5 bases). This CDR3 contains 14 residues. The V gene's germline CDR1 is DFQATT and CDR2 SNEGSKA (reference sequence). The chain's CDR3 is CSAFVRGTYNKQFF. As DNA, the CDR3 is TGCAGTGCTTTCGTACGGGGAACTTACAATAAGCAGTTCTTC.

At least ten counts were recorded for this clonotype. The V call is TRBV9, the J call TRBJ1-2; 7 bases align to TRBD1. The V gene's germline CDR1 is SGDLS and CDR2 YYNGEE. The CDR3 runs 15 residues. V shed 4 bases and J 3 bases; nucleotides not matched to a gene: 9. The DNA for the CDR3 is TGTGCCAGCAGCCTTGAAATGACAGGGTACTATGGCTACACCTTC. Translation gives CASSLEMTGYYGYTF.

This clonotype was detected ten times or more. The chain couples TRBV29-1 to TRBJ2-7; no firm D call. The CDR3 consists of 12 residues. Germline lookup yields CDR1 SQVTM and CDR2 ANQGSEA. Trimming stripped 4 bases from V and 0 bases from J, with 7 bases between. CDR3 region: CSVAYSSYEQYF. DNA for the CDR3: TGCAGCGTTGCCTATAGCTCCTACGAGCAGTACTTC.

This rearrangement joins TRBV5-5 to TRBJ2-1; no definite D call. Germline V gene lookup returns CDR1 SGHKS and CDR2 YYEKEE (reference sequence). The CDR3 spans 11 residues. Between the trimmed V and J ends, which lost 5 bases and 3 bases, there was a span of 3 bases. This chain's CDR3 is CASRDYNEQFF. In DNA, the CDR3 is TGTGCCAGCAGAGACTACAATGAGCAGTTCTTC.

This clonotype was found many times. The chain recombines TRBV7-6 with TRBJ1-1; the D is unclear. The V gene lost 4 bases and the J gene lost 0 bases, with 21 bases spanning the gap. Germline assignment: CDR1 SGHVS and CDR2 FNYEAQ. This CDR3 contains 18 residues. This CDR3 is CASSYSTDTNTMNTEAFF. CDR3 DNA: TGTGCCAGCAGCTACTCCACAGACACAAATACAATGAACACTGAAGCTTTCTTT.

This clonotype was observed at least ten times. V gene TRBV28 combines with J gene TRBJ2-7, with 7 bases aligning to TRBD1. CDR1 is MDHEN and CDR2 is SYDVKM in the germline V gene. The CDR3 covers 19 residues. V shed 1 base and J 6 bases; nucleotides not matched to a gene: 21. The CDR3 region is CASSLSIRVLGQAAGEQYF. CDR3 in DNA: TGTGCCAGCAGTTTATCTATAAGAGTTCTCGGACAGGCCGCCGGCGAGCAGTACTTC.

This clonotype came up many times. CDR3 DNA: TGTGCCAGCAGCTTGGACACTGAAGCTTTCTTT. Amino acid sequence: CASSLDTEAFF. The genes are TRBV5-5 and TRBJ1-1; the D is unclear. Deletions cut 0 bases from V and 3 bases from J, with 0 bases between. The CDR3 length is 11 residues. Germline CDR1 reads SGHKS; CDR2 reads YYEKEE (reference sequence).

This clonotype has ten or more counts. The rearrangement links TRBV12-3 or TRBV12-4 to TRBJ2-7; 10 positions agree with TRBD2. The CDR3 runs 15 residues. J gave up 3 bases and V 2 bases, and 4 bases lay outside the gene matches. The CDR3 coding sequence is TGTGCCAGCAGTTTATGGCTAGCGGGGGACTACGAGCAGTACTTC. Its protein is CASSLWLAGDYEQYF.

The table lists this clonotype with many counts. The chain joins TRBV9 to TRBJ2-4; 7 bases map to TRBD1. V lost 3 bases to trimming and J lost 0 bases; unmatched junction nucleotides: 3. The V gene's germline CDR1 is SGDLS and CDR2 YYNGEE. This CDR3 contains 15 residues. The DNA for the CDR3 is TGTGCCAGCAGCGGGGGACAGCTAGCCAAAAACATTCAGTACTTC. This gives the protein CASSGGQLAKNIQYF.

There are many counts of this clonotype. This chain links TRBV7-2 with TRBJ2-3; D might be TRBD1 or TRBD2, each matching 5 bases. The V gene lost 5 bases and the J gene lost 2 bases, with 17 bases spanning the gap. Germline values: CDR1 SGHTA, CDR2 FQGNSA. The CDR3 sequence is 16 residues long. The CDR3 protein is CASSQLGRALTDTQYF. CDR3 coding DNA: TGTGCCAGCAGCCAGTTGGGGCGGGCCCTCACAGATACGCAGTATTTT.

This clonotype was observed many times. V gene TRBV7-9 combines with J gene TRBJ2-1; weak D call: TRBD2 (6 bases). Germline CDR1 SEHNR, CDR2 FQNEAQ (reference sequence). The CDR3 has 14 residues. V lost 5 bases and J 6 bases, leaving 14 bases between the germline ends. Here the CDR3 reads CASSPAGEVNEQFF. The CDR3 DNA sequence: TGTGCCAGCAGCCCAGCTGGGGAGGTCAATGAGCAGTTCTTC.

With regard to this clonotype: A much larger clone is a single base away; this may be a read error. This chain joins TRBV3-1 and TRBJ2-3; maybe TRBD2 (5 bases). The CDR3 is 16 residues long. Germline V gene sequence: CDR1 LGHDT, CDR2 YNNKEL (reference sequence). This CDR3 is CACSQDFGGRTDTQYF. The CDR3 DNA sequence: TGTGCCTGCAGCCAAGATTTCGGAGGCCGCACAGATACGCAGTATTTT.

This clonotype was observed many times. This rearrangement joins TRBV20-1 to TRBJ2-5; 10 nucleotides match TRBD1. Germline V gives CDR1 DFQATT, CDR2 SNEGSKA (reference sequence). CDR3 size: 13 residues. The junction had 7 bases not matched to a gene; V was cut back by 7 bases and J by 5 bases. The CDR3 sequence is CSVPTGGDETQYF. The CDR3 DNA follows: TGCAGTGTCCCGACAGGGGGCGACGAGACCCAGTACTTC.

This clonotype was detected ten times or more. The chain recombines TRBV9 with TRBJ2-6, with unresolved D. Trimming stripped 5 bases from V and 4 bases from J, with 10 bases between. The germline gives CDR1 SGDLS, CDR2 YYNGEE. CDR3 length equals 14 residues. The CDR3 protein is CASSHMSGANVLTF. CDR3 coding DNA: TGTGCCAGCAGTCATATGTCAGGGGCCAACGTCCTGACTTTC.

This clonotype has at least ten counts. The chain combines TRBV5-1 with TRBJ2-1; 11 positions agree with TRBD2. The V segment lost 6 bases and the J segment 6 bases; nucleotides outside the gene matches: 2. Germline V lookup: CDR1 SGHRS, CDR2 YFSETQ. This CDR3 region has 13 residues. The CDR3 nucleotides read TGCGCCAGCACTCTAGCGGGAGGCAATGAGCAGTTCTTC. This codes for CASTLAGGNEQFF. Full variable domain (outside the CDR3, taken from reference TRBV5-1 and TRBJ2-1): KAGVTQTPRYLIKTRGQQVTLSCSPISGHRSVSWYQQTPGQGLQFLFEYFSETQRNKGNFPGRFSGRQFSNSRSEMNVSTLELGDSALYLCASTLAGGNEQFFGPGTRLTVL.

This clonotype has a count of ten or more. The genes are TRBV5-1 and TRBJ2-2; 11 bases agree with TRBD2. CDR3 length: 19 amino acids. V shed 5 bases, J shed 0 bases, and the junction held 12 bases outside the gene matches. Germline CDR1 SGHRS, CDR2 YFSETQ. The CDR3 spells CASRMPQLAGVTNTGELFF. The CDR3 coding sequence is TGCGCCAGCAGAATGCCACAACTAGCGGGAGTTACGAACACCGGGGAGCTGTTTTTT.